This TCR beta chain was recorded in a study of blood T cells in healthy people across ages. CDR1 is MNHEY, CDR2 SVGAGI, per germline. CDR3 length: 14 residues. A second roughly 6 to 11 cycle PCR used barcoded and J-beta primers. Using its own MiXCR run on the 5' RACE reads, TCRdb lists one record per CDR3 protein. Of some 1,800,000 distinct CDR3 sequences listed, 39% are singletons. This sequence was found in a human donor in good health. The sequenced sample was blood. The chain has TRBV6-5 and TRBJ2-7; 9 bases line up with TRBD2. The J call is uncertain, as TRBJ2-1 better fits the DNA end. CDR3 region: CASSKRGEVYEQFF. The CDR3 bases are TGTGCCAGCAGTAAGCGGGGGGAGGTATATGAGCAGTTCTTC.